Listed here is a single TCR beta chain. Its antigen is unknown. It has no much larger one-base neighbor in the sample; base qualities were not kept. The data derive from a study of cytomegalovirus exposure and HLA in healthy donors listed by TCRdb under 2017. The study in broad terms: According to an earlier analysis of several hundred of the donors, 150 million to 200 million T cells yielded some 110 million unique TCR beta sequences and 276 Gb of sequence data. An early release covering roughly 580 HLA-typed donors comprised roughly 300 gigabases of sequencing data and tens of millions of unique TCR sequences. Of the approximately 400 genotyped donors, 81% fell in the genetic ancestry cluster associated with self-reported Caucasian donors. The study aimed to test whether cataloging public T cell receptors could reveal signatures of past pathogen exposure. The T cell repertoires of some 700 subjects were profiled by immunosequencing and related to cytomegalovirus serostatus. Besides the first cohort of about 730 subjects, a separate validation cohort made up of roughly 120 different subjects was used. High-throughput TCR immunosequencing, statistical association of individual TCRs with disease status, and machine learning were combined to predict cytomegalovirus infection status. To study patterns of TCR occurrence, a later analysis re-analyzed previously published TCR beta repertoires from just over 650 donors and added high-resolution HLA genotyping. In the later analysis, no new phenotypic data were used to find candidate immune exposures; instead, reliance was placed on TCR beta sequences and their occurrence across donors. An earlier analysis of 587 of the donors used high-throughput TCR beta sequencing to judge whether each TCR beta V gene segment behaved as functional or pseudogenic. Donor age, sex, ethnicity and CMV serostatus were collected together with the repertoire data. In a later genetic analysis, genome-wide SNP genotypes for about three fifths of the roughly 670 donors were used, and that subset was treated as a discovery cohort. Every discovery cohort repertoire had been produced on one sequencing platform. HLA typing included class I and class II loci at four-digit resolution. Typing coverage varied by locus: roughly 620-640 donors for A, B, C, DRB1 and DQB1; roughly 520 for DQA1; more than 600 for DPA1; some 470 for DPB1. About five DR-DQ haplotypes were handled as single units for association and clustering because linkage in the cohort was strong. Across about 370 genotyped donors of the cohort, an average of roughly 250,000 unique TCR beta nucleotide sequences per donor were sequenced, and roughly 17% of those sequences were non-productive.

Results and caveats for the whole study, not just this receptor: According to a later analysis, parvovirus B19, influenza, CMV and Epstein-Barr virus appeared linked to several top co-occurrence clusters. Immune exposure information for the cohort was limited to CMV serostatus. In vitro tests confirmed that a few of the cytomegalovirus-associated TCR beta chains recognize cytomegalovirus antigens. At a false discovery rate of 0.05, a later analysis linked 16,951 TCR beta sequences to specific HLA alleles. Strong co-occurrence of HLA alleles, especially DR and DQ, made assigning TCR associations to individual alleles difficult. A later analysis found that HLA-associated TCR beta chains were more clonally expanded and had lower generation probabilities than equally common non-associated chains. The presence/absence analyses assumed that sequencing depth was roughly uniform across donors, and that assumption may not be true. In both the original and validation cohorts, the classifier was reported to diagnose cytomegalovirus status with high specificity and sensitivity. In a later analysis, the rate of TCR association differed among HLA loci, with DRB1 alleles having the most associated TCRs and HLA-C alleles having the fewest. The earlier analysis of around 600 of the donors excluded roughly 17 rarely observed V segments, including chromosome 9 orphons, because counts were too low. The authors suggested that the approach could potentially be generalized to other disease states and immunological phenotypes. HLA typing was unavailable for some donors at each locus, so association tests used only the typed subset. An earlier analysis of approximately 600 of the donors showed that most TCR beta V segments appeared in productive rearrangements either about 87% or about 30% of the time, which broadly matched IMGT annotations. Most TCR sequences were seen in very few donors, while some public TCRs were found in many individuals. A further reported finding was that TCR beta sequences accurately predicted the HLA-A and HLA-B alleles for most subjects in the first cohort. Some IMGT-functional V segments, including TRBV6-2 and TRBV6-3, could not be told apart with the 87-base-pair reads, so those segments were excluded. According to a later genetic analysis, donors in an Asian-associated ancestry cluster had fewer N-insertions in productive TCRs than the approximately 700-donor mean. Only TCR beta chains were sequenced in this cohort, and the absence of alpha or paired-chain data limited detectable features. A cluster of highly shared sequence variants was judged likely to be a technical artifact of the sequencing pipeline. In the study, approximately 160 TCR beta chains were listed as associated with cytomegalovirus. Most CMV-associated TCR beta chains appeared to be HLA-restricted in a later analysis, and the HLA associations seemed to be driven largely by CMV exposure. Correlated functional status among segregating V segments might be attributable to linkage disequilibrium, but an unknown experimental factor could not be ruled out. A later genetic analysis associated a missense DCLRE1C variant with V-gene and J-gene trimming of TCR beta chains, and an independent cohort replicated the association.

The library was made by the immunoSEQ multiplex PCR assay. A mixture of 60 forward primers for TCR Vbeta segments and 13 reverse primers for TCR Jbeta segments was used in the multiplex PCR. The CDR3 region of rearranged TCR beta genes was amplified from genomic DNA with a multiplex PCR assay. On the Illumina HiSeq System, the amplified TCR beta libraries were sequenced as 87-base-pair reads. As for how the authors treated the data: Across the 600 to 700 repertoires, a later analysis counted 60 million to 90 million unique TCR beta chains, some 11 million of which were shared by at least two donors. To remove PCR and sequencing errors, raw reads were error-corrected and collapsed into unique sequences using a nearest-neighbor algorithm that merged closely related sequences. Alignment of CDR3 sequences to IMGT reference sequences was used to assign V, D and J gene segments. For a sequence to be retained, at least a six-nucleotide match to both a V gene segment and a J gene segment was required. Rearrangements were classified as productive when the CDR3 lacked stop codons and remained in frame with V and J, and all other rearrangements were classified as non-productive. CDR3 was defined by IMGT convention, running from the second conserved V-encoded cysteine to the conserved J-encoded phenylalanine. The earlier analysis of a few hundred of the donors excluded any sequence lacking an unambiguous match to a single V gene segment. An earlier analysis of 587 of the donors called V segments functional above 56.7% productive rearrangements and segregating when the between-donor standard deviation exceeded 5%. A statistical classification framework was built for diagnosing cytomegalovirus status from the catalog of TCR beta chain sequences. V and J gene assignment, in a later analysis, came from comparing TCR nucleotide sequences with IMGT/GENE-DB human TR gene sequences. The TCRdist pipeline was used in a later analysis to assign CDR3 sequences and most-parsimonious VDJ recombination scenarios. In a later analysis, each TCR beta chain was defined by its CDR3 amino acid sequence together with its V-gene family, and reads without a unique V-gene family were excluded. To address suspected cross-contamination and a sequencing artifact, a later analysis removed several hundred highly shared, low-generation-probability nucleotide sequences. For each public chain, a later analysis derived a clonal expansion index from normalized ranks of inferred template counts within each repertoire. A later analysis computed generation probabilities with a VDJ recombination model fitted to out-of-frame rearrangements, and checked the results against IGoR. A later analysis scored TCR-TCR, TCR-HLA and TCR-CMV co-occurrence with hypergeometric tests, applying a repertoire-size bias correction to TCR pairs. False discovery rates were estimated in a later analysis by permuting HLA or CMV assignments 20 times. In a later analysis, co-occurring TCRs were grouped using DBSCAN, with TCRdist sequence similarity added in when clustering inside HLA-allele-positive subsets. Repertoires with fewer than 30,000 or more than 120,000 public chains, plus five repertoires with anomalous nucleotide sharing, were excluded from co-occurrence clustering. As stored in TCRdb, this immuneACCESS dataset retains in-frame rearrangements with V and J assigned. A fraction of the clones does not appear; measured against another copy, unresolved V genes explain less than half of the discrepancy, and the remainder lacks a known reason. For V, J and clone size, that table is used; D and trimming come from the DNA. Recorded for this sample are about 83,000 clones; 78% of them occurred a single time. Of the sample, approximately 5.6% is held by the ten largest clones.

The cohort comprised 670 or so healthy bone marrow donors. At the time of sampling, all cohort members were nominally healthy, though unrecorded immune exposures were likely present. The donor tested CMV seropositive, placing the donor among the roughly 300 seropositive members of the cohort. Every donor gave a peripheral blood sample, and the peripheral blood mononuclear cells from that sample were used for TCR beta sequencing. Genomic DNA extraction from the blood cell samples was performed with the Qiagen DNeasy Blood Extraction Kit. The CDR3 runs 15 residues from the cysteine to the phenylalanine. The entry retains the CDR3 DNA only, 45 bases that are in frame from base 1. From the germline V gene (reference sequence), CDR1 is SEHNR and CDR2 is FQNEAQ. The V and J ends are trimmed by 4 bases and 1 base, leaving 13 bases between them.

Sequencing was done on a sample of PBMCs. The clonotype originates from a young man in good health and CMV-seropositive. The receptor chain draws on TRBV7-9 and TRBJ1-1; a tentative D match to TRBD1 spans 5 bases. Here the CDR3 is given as CASSSGHRTNTEAFF. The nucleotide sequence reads TGTGCCAGCAGCTCCGGACACAGAACGAACACTGAAGCTTTCTTT. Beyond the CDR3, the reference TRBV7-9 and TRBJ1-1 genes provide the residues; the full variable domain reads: DTGVSQNPRHKITKRGQNVTFRCDPISEHNRLYWYRQTLGQGPEFLTYFQNEAQLEKSRLLSDRFSAERPKGSFSTLEIQRTEQGDSAMYLCASSSGHRTNTEAFFGQGTRLTVV.